This is a list of T cell receptor beta chains from one sample in a study of blood T cell repertoires in COVID-19. Some clones are missing from TCRdb's copy, which holds only in-frame ones; the method was immunoSEQ multiplex PCR. The sample consists of about 260,000 clones, around four fifths of them appearing once. Sample: peripheral blood. These receptors were obtained from a man aged 55 to 69 who had recovered from COVID-19. Each CDR3 is given with its conserved first and last residue. Each record gives: V gene, D gene, J gene, clone size, CDR3 DNA, CDR3 protein. The D gene is left open where the match is weak. Not all rows give a size; the values are once, few, many and, for expanded clones, a class.

TRBV19	.	TRBJ2-5	few	TGTGCCAGTAGCAAAGACAGGGGAGGGGTGACCCAGTACTTC	CASSKDRGGVTQYF
TRBV29-1	.	TRBJ2-3	once	TGCAGCGTCCAGACGGCGGGTGGGGATACGCAGTATTTT	CSVQTAGGDTQYF
TRBV30	TRBD1	TRBJ2-7	.	TGTGCCTGGAGTGTAGGGACAGGGGCCAGGTCGACCTACGAGCAGTACTTC	CAWSVGTGARSTYEQYF
TRBV9	.	TRBJ1-2	.	TGTGCCAGCAGCGTAGCAGGGGCTAACTATGGCTACACCTTC	CASSVAGANYGYTF
TRBV21-1	.	TRBJ2-1	.	TGTGCCAGCAGCACACTGGACAGGGCGAATGAGCAGTTCTTC	CASSTLDRANEQFF
TRBV3-1/TRBV3-2	TRBD2	TRBJ2-5	.	TGTGCCAGCAGCCAAGTTGGTCTAGCGGGAGTTGGGACCCAGTACTTC	CASSQVGLAGVGTQYF
TRBV7-2	.	TRBJ2-1	.	TGTGCCAGCAGCTCTCCCGTGGGCCCCTACAATGAGCAGTTCTTC	CASSSPVGPYNEQFF
TRBV19	.	TRBJ2-7	.	TGTGCCAGTAGTATGAGAGGCCAGGGGCCCTCCTACGAGCAGTACTTC	CASSMRGQGPSYEQYF
TRBV27	TRBD1	TRBJ2-7	.	TGTGCCAGCAGTACAGGGACAGGGCGTCGGGAGCAGTACTTC	CASSTGTGRREQYF
TRBV6-5	.	TRBJ1-3	.	TGTGCCAGCAGGGACCGGGAGGACACCATATATTTT	CASRDREDTIYF
TRBV2	TRBD2	TRBJ2-2	once	TGTGCCAGCAGACCGGGGGGACTAAGGAGCACCGGGGAGCTGTTTTTT	CASRPGGLRSTGELFF
TRBV7-2	.	TRBJ2-7	.	TGTGCCAGCAGCTTTGGTGGCGGATACGAGCAGTACTTC	CASSFGGGYEQYF
TRBV7-9	TRBD1	TRBJ2-7	.	TGTGCCAGCAGCTTGACAGGGGTTGCGGAGCAGTACTTC	CASSLTGVAEQYF
TRBV19	.	TRBJ1-6	.	TGTGCCAGTAGTATTGAGAGCTCCTATAATTCACCCCTCCACTTT	CASSIESSYNSPLHF
TRBV6-5	TRBD1	TRBJ1-2	.	TGTGCCAGTAGGGACAGGGGTGGCTACACCTTC	CASRDRGGYTF
TRBV19	.	TRBJ1-5	.	TGTGCCAGTAGTATATGGGTCGGGACTCCCGAGAATCAGCCCCAGCATTTT	CASSIWVGTPENQPQHF
TRBV6-5	TRBD2	TRBJ2-3	.	TGTGCCAGCAGGAGGACTAGCGGGAGCACAGATACGCAGTATTTT	CASRRTSGSTDTQYF
TRBV20-1	.	TRBJ2-2	.	TGCAGTGCTAGTATCGCCGGGGAGCTGTTTTTT	CSASIAGELFF
TRBV18	.	TRBJ1-2	.	TGTGCCAGCTCAGTACAGGACTATGGCTACACCTTC	CASSVQDYGYTF
TRBV3-1/TRBV3-2	.	TRBJ1-5	.	TGTGCCAGCAGCCCCCGGGGGGCTTGGAATCAGCCCCAGCATTTT	CASSPRGAWNQPQHF
TRBV9	TRBD2	TRBJ2-3	.	TGTGCCAGCAGCGCGAATAGCGGGGGGACCACAGATACGCAGTATTTT	CASSANSGGTTDTQYF
TRBV2	TRBD1	TRBJ1-5	.	TGTGCCAGCAGCCGGGACAGACATAGCAATCAGCCCCAGCATTTT	CASSRDRHSNQPQHF
TRBV18	TRBD1	TRBJ1-5	.	TGTGCCAGCTCGGCGGACAGGGGAATTCAGCCCCAGCATTTT	CASSADRGIQPQHF
TRBV6-2/TRBV6-3	TRBD1	TRBJ1-5	once	TGTGCCAGCAGCCGGGGACAGAATCAGCCCCAGCATTTT	CASSRGQNQPQHF
TRBV27	TRBD2	TRBJ2-3	.	TGTGCCAGCAGTTTAGAGTTGCGGGGGGGCCGGGCGAGCACAGATACGCAGTATTTT	CASSLELRGGRASTDTQYF
TRBV2	TRBD1	TRBJ1-6	.	TGTGCCGGACATTCAGGGGGCGCAGGTTCACCCCTCCACTTT	CAGHSGGAGSPLHF
TRBV5-1	TRBD1	TRBJ1-1	few	TGCGCCAGCAGCGTACGACAGGGAACTGAAGCTTTCTTT	CASSVRQGTEAFF
TRBV18	TRBD2	TRBJ2-5	.	TGTGCCAGCTCCCTCGGGACTAGCGGGGGTACCCGCGTACAAGAGACCCAGTACTTC	CASSLGTSGGTRVQETQYF
TRBV2	TRBD2	TRBJ2-3	.	TGTGCCAGCAGTCGGACTAGCGGGGGGGCAGATACGCAGTATTTT	CASSRTSGGADTQYF
TRBV10-3	.	TRBJ1-6	few	TGTGCCATCAGTGACCTTACCGGGGGTGGGTCACCCCTCCACTTT	CAISDLTGGGSPLHF
TRBV11-2	TRBD2	TRBJ2-7	.	TGTGCCAGCAGCTTCCCTAGCGGGAGGCTCTACGAGCAGTACTTC	CASSFPSGRLYEQYF
TRBV28	TRBD1	TRBJ1-2	.	TGTGCCAGCAGTTTCGGACAGGCGAACTATGGCTACACCTTC	CASSFGQANYGYTF
TRBV3-1/TRBV3-2	TRBD1	TRBJ2-1	.	TGTGCCAGCAGCCGCGGGGACAGGGGCTCCTACAATGAGCAGTTCTTC	CASSRGDRGSYNEQFF
TRBV7-9	TRBD2	TRBJ2-1	.	TGTGCCAGCAGCATTAGCGGGACCCTCGTAAAGGGGTTGGGAGAGCAGTTCTTC	CASSISGTLVKGLGEQFF
TRBV5-6	.	TRBJ1-1	once	TGTGCCAGCAGCCTCGGTGCGGGCACTGAAGCTTTCTTT	CASSLGAGTEAFF
TRBV7-2	TRBD1	TRBJ1-1	few	TGTGCCAGCAGCTTAGCAATCACAGGGGGCCGCACTGAAGCTTTCTTT	CASSLAITGGRTEAFF
TRBV20-1	.	TRBJ2-1	once	TGCAGTGCTGACACGAGACAGGAGCAGTTCTTC	CSADTRQEQFF
TRBV5-1	TRBD1	TRBJ2-1	.	TGCGCCAGCAGCGGAAACACAGGGGCCGGGGACAATGAGCAGTTCTTC	CASSGNTGAGDNEQFF
TRBV7-8	.	TRBJ2-5	.	TGTGCCAGCAGCTCCGCTCCACTAGCCGGAGAGACCCAGTACTTC	CASSSAPLAGETQYF
TRBV7-8	TRBD2	TRBJ2-5	.	TGTGCCAGCAGCTTTCGGGGGGACCTCCAAGAGACCCAGTACTTC	CASSFRGDLQETQYF
TRBV9	.	TRBJ1-1	.	TGTGCCAGCAGCGCCCAAGACAGGCCGACTGAAGCTTTCTTT	CASSAQDRPTEAFF